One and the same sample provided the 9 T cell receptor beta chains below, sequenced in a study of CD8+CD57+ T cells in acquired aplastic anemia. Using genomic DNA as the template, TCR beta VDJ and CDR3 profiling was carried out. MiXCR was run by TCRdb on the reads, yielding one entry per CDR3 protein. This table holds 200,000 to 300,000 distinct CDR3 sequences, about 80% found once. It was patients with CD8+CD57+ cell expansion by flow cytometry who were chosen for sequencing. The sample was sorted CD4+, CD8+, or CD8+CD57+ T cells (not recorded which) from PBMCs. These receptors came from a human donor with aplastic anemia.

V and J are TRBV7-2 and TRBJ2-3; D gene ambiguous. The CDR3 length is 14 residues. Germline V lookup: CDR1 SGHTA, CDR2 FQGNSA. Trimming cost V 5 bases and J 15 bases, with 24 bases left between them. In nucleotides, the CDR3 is TGTGCCAGCAGCGCAGGTTGTGGTCCACCCCTCCACTATTTT. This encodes CASSAGCGPPLHYF.

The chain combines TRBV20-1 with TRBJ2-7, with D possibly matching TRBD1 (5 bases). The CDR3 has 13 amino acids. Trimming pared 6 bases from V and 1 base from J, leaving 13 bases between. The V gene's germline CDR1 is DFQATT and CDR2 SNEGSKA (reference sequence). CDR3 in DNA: TGCAGTGCGCCAGACAGTATATCCTACGAGCAGTACTTC. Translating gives CSAPDSISYEQYF.

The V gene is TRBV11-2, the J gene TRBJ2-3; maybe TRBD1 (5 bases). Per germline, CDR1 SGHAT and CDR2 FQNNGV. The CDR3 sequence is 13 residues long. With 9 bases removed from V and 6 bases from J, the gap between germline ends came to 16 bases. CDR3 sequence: CARHPADSDTQYF. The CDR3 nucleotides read TGTGCCAGGCACCCGGCTGACAGTGATACGCAGTATTTT. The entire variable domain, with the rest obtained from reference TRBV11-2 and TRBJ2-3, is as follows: EAGVAQSPRYKIIEKRQSVAFWCNPISGHATLYWYQQILGQGPKLLIQFQNNGVVDDSQLPKDRFSAERLKGVDSTLKIQPAKLEDSAVYLCARHPADSDTQYFGPGTRLTVL.

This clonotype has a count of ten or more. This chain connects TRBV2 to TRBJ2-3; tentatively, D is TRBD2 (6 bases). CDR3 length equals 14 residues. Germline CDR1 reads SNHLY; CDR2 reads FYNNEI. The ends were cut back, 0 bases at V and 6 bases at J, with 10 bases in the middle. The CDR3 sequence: CASSEAGGPDTQYF. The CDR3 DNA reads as TGTGCCAGCAGTGAAGCGGGAGGTCCCGATACGCAGTATTTT.

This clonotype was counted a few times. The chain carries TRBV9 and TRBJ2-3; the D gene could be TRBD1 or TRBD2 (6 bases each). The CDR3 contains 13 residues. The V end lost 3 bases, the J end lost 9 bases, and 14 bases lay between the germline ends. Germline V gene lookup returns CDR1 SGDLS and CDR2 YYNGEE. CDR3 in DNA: TGTGCCAGCAGCGACGGGGGCACAGCGACGCAGTATTTT. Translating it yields CASSDGGTATQYF. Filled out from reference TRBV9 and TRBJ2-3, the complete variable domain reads DSGVTQTPKHLITATGQRVTLRCSPRSGDLSVYWYQQSLDQGLQFLIQYYNGEERAKGNILERFSAQQFPDLHSELNLSSLELGDSALYFCASSDGGTATQYFGPGTRLTVL.

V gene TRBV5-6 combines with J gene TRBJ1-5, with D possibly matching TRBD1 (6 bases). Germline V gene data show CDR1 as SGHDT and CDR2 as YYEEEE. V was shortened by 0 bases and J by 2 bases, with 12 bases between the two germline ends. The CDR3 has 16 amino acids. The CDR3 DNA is TGTGCCAGCAGCTTGGGGGAGGACAGCCGCAATCAGCCCCAGCATTTT. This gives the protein CASSLGEDSRNQPQHF.

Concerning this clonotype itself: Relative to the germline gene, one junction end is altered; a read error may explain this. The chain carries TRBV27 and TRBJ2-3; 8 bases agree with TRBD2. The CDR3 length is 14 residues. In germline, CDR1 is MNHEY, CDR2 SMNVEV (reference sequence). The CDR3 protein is CASVTAGGADTQYF. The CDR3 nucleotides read TGTGCCAGCGTGACTGCGGGGGGCGCAGATACTCAGTATTTT.

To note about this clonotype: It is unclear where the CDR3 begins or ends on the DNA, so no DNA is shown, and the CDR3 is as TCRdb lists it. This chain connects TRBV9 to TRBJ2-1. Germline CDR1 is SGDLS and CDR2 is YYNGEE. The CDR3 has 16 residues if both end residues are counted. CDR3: CASSVTSDTQYFEQFF.

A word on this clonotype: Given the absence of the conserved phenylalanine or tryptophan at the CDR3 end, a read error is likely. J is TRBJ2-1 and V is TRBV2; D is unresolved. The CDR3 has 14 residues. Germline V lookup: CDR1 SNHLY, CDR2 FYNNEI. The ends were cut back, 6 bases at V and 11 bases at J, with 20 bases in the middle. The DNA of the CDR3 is TGTGCCAGCAGCTTAGGCCTCCCAGGTACGCAGCAGTTCGTC. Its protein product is CASSLGLPGTQQFV.